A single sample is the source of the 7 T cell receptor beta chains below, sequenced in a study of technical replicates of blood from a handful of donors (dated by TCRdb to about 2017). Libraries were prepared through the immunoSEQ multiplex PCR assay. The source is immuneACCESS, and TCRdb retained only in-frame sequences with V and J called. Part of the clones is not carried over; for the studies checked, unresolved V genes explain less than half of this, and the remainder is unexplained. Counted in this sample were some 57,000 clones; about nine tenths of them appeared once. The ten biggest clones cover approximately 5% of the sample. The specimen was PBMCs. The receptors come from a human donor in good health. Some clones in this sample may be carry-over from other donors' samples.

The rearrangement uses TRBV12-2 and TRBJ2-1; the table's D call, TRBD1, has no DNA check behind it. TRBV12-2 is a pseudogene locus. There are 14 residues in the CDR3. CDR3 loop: CASRFWPLYNEQFF. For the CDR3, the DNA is TGTGCAAGTCGCTTTTGGCCCCTTTACAATGAGCAGTTCTTC.

DNA of the CDR3: TGTGCCAGCAGCGCTTCCGGGGGGCGTGCCTACGAGCAGTACTTC. It is translated as CASSASGGRAYEQYF. The rearrangement links TRBV7-6 to TRBJ2-7; TRBD2 might be the D (7 bases). With 5 bases removed from V and 2 bases from J, the gap between germline ends came to 16 bases. The CDR3 length is 15 residues. The germline gives CDR1 SGHVS, CDR2 FNYEAQ.

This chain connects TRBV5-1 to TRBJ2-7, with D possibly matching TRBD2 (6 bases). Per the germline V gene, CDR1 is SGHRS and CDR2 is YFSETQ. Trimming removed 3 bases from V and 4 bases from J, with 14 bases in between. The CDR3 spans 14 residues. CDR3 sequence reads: CASSSRGSNYEQYF. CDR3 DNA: TGCGCCAGCAGCTCGCGGGGTAGCAATTACGAGCAGTACTTC. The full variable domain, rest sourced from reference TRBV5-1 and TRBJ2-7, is KAGVTQTPRYLIKTRGQQVTLSCSPISGHRSVSWYQQTPGQGLQFLFEYFSETQRNKGNFPGRFSGRQFSNSRSEMNVSTLELGDSALYLCASSSRGSNYEQYFGPGTRLTVT.

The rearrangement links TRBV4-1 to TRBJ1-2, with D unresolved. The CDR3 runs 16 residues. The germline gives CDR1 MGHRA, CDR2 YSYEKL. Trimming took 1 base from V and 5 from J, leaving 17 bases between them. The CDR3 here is CASSQARRVTIYGYTF. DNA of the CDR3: TGCGCCAGCAGCCAAGCGAGGAGAGTGACCATTTATGGCTACACCTTC.

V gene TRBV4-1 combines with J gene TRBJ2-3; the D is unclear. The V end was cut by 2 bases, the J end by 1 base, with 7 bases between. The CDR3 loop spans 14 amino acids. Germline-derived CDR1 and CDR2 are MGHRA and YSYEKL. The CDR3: CASSQSTGTDTQYF. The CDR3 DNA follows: TGCGCCAGCAGCCAAAGCACAGGCACAGATACGCAGTATTTT.

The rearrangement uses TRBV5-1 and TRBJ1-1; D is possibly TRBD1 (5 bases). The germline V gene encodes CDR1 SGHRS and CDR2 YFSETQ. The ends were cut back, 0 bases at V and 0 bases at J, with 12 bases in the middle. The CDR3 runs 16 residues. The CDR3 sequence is CASSLAGIGVNTEAFF. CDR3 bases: TGCGCCAGCAGCTTGGCTGGAATAGGGGTGAACACTGAAGCTTTCTTT.

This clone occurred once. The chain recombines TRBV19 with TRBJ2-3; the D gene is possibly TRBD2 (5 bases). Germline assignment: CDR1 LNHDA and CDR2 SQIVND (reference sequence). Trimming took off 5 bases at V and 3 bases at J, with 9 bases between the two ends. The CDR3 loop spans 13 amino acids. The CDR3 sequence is CASSPTRTDTQYF. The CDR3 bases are TGTGCCAGTAGTCCCACTAGAACAGATACGCAGTATTTT.